This T cell receptor beta chain appears in the sequencing data of a study of blood T cells in healthy people across ages. With V trimmed by 5 bases and J by 4 bases, 8 bases remained unmatched. The germline gives CDR1 SGHVS, CDR2 FQNEAQ. The CDR3 has 16 residues. The authors ran a second PCR of roughly 6 to 11 cycles using a sample-barcoded 5' primer and a J-beta primer mix. TCRdb reprocessed the 5' RACE reads via MiXCR and lists one record per CDR3 protein. The sample yields about 800,000 distinct CDR3 sequences, around 25% seen once. The same sample was also studied in work on T cells of mothers and their children.

This receptor was identified in a boy younger than 18 in good health. The specimen was blood. The chain employs TRBV7-8 and TRBJ1-2; 12 bases agree with TRBD1. This CDR3 reads CASSNQRDRGPYGYTF. CDR3 in DNA: TGTGCCAGCAGCAACCAACGGGACAGGGGGCCCTATGGCTACACCTTC.